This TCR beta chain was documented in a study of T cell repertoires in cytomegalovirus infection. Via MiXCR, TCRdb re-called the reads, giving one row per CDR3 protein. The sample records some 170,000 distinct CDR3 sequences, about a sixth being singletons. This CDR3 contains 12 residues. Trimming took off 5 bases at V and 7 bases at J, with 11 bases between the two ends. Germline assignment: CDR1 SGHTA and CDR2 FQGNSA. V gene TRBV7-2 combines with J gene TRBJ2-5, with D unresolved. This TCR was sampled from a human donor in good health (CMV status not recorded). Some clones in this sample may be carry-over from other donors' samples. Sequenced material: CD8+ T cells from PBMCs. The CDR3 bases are TGTGCCAGCAGCCGAGCTTCGGGGACCCAGTACTTC. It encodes CASSRASGTQYF. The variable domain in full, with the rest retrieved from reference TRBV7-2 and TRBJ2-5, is GAGVSQSPSNKVTEKGKDVELRCDPISGHTALYWYRQSLGQGLEFLIYFQGNSAPDKSGLPSDRFSAERTGGSVSTLTIQRTQQEDSAVYLCASSRASGTQYFGPGTRLLVL.